The 5 T cell receptor beta chains presented below share a single source sample, sequenced in a study of OX40 agonist ivuxolimab in advanced cancers. The method behind the library was the immunoSEQ multiplex PCR assay. TCRdb stores this immuneACCESS table with in-frame sequences only. Part of the clones is absent; in the studies checked, under half of the shortfall reflects unresolved V genes, and no reason is known for the rest. The sample table holds about 58,000 clones, of which over 65% were seen once. In total, the top ten clones hold approximately 2.8% of the sample. Sequenced material: CD4+ or CD8+ T cells sorted from blood, taken in a trial of the OX40 agonist ivuxolimab. These receptors were taken from an adult with an advanced solid tumor such as melanoma, head and neck, liver or kidney cancer.

The chain combines TRBV2 with TRBJ2-1, with 13 bases aligning to TRBD2. Unmatched junction bases numbered 5, after V lost 5 bases and J lost 4 bases. Germline V lookup: CDR1 SNHLY, CDR2 FYNNEI. The CDR3 has 16 amino acids. CDR3 bases: TGTGCCAGCAGTCGACTAGCGGGGGGCTATTACAATGAGCAGTTCTTC. It is translated as CASSRLAGGYYNEQFF.

In its sample, this clone was seen a few times. The chain couples TRBV7-2 to TRBJ1-1; tentatively, D is TRBD1 (5 bases). This CDR3 spans 13 amino acids. Germline lookup yields CDR1 SGHTA and CDR2 FQGNSA. V was trimmed by 2 bases and J by 6 bases, leaving 10 bases between them. CDR3 residues: CASSLSRVPEAFF. CDR3 sequence (DNA): TGTGCCAGCAGCTTATCCAGGGTACCTGAAGCTTTCTTT. The full variable domain, completed using reference TRBV7-2 and TRBJ1-1, is GAGVSQSPSNKVTEKGKDVELRCDPISGHTALYWYRQSLGQGLEFLIYFQGNSAPDKSGLPSDRFSAERTGGSVSTLTIQRTQQEDSAVYLCASSLSRVPEAFFGQGTRLTVV.

The chain couples TRBV11-3 to TRBJ1-1; tentatively, D is TRBD1 (6 bases). V was cut by 8 bases and J by 0 bases, with 25 bases left in between. The CDR3 runs 18 residues. CDR1 and CDR2 (germline): SGHNT, YENEEA. The CDR3 sequence is CASQEKETGQFMNTEAFF. As DNA, the CDR3 is TGTGCCAGCCAGGAGAAGGAGACAGGACAATTCATGAACACTGAAGCTTTCTTT.

This chain joins TRBV9 and TRBJ2-2; 9 bases are a match to TRBD2. The CDR3 runs 16 residues. With V trimmed by 4 bases and J by 4 bases, 8 bases remained unmatched. Germline V gene sequence: CDR1 SGDLS, CDR2 YYNGEE. CDR3 amino acids: CASSPGGLASTGELFF. CDR3 DNA sequence: TGTGCCAGCAGCCCAGGGGGACTAGCTTCCACCGGGGAGCTGTTTTTT.

This clone was observed a handful of times. V is TRBV15 and J is TRBJ2-2, with D maybe TRBD1 (5 bases). CDR3 length: 15 residues. Germline V lookup: CDR1 LNHNV, CDR2 YYDKDF (reference sequence). Trimming removed 0 bases at V and 7 bases at J, with 12 bases between. This chain's CDR3 is CATSREQGLGGELFF. The DNA for the CDR3 is TGTGCCACCAGCAGAGAGCAGGGTTTAGGCGGGGAGCTGTTTTTT.